A selection of T cell receptor beta chains follows, all from one sample in a study of shared clonotypes between healthy human individuals. Clones were read by immunoSEQ multiplex PCR, and TCRdb kept only the in-frame ones, dropping some. This sample carries about 1.1 million clones, about 80% of them seen once, and the ten largest clones take 0.89%. The specimen was memory CD4+ T cells from PBMCs. The receptor set was obtained from a man between 18 and 29 years old in good health. Some clones in this sample may be carry-over from other donors' samples. The CDR3 runs from the conserved cysteine through the conserved F or W. Each record gives: J gene, V gene, CDR3 protein.

TRBJ2-3	TRBV7-3	CASSLTAGLDTQYF
TRBJ2-7	TRBV10-3	CAIGIDSYEQYF
TRBJ1-2	TRBV4-3	CASSQDLPGGVYGYTF
TRBJ2-3	TRBV28	CASSFLAAGPDTQYF
TRBJ2-2	TRBV5-6	CASSLAGTRTGGLFF
TRBJ1-4	TRBV19	CASSPGTANEKLFF
TRBJ1-5	TRBV21-1	CASSPLGVPPRSNQPQHF
TRBJ2-3	TRBV9	CASSVGSGTDTQYF
TRBJ2-7	TRBV28	CASKQMGYEQYF
TRBJ2-1	TRBV30	CAWSAGNSYNEQFF
TRBJ2-7	TRBV5-6	CASSLVWGASYEQYF
TRBJ1-5	TRBV2	CASSEVQVYQPQHF
TRBJ2-2	TRBV19	CASRPSSANTGELFF
TRBJ1-2	TRBV28	CASSATGEFGGYTF
TRBJ2-7	TRBV5-1	CASSLDWYEQYF
TRBJ2-7	TRBV5-1	CASSLGSGAYEQYF
TRBJ2-5	TRBV10-3	CAISESTQAGWQETQYF
TRBJ2-7	TRBV6-5	CASRRRDSSYEQYF
TRBJ2-5	TRBV4-2	CASSQDPPASGQETQYF
TRBJ2-3	TRBV11-2	CASSRLAVGTDTQYF
TRBJ1-6	TRBV18	CASSPRDRDSPLHF
TRBJ2-5	TRBV29-1	CSVSGSSWETQYF
TRBJ2-3	TRBV7-2	CASSANQADTQYF
TRBJ2-1	TRBV7-7	CASSLEPGGLDEQFF
TRBJ2-7	TRBV19	CASSRGVGTGAYEQYF
TRBJ1-2	TRBV18	CASSPQGANGYTF
TRBJ1-1	TRBV28	CASSLANSPNTEAFF
TRBJ1-3	TRBV5-1	CASSLGRTGNTIYF
TRBJ1-3	TRBV10-3	CAISESIGAQGNTIYF
TRBJ2-5	TRBV5-6	CASSPRRWGYRETQYF
TRBJ1-2	TRBV30	CAWSTAQNYGYTF
TRBJ2-1	TRBV7-2	CASSRGLAGNEQFF
TRBJ2-7	TRBV18	CASSPGLNYEQYF
TRBJ1-5	TRBV2	CASSEAGGTSNQPQHF
TRBJ2-3	TRBV5-6	CASTPGGGGTDTQYF
TRBJ2-2	TRBV9	CASSVAPSRGTGELFF
TRBJ1-2	TRBV7-9	CASSSEGGGYTF
TRBJ2-5	TRBV7-9	CASSLGRGDGGETQYF
TRBJ1-2	TRBV11-2	CASSLVTGNYGYTF
TRBJ1-4	TRBV15	CATSRADSEKLFF
TRBJ2-7	TRBV4-3	CASGQVTSVSYEQYF
TRBJ1-2	TRBV9	CASSAGQRANYGYTF
TRBJ1-1	TRBV5-1	CASSLLQGGTEAFF
TRBJ2-7	TRBV4-1	CASSAQGLVSYEQYF